Listed below are T cell receptor beta chains from one sample, sequenced in a study of cytomegalovirus exposure and HLA in healthy donors. Using immunoSEQ multiplex PCR, the repertoire was profiled, and TCRdb retains in-frame clones only, with some absent. The sample holds tens of thousands of clones, around four fifths seen once. Sequenced sample: PBMCs. These receptors originate from a middle-aged woman in good health and CMV-seronegative. Each CDR3 is given with its conserved first and last residue. A D gene is named only where the DNA matches it firmly. Clone size is stated in some rows and not others, as once, few, many or a class when expanded.

j_call d_call v_call clone_size cdr3_nt cdr3_aa
TRBJ2-7 TRBD1 TRBV6-5 - TGTGCCAGCAGTTACTCGGGACAGGGGTCCTACGAGCAGTACTTC CASSYSGQGSYEQYF
TRBJ2-3 - TRBV6-5 - TGTGCCAGCAGATCGGACTATTCGGATGATACGCAGTATTTT CASRSDYSDDTQYF
TRBJ2-5 TRBD2 TRBV7-2 - TGTGCCAGCAGCTTAAGAAGCGGGAGGGCCTCAGAGACCCAGTACTTC CASSLRSGRASETQYF
TRBJ2-5 - TRBV5-1 - TGCGCCAGCAGCTTGGCGATGAGGGGGACGGGGGAGACCCAGTACTTC CASSLAMRGTGETQYF
TRBJ2-1 TRBD1 TRBV28 - TGTGCCAGCAGGCCCCTACAGGGGCACTACAATGAGCAGTTCTTC CASRPLQGHYNEQFF
TRBJ1-1 - TRBV5-4 - TGTGCCAGCAGCTTGGAGGAGGGGAGGGGAACTGAAGCTTTCTTT CASSLEEGRGTEAFF
TRBJ2-1 - TRBV21-1 - TGTGCCAGCAGCACGGGTTGTTCAACGGGCGGTAAAAAGCAGGGTGAGCAGTTCTTC CASSTGCSTGGKKQGEQFF
TRBJ2-1 TRBD1 TRBV30 once TGTGCCTGGGCCGGACAGGGGATTTACAATGAGCAGTTCTTC CAWAGQGIYNEQFF
TRBJ1-5 - TRBV18 - TGTGCCAGCTCACCTTCAGGGATCAATCAGCCCCAGCATTTT CASSPSGINQPQHF
TRBJ2-5 - TRBV28 - TGTGCCAGCAGAAAAATAGAAACCCAGTACTTC CASRKIETQYF
TRBJ2-7 TRBD2 TRBV7-3 few TGTGCCAGCAGCTTAGCGGGAGTGGGTACGAACGAGCAGTACTTC CASSLAGVGTNEQYF
TRBJ1-2 - TRBV7-2 few TGTGCCAGCAGCTTAAGGACTGCGGGCTATGGCTACACCTTC CASSLRTAGYGYTF
TRBJ2-1 - TRBV5-4 - TGTGCCAGTTCTATTTCGGGCAGGGGAGAGCAGTTCTTC CASSISGRGEQFF
TRBJ1-1 - TRBV7-2 - TGTGCCAGCAGCTTAGCGGGGGCGGGTTTGCCTTTCTTT CASSLAGAGLPFF
TRBJ1-1 - TRBV7-9 - TGTGCCAGCAGCGGAGCGACAGGCTCGGGCACTGAAGCTTTCTTT CASSGATGSGTEAFF
TRBJ2-1 - TRBV5-1 - TGCGCCAGCAGCTTAGGAGGGCACAGCTCCTACAATGAGCAGTTCTTC CASSLGGHSSYNEQFF
TRBJ2-7 TRBD1 TRBV6-5 - TGTGCCAGCAGAAGGGGACAGGGTAACTACGAGCAGTACTTC CASRRGQGNYEQYF
TRBJ2-1 - TRBV5-4 - TGTGCCAGCAGACTCGACTATAGCTCCTACAATGAGCAGTTCTTC CASRLDYSSYNEQFF
TRBJ2-3 - TRBV5-1 - TGCGCCAGCAGCTTGTCCGTTACGCAGTATTTT CASSLSVTQYF
TRBJ2-2 - TRBV25-1 - TGTGCCAGCAGGGGAGACGGGTTGTTAGGGGAGCTGTTTTTT CASRGDGLLGELFF
TRBJ1-1 TRBD1 TRBV29-1 once TGCAGCACACGACAGGGGGCAGGAACTGAAGCTTTCTTT CSTRQGAGTEAFF
TRBJ2-7 TRBD1 TRBV28 - TGTGCCAGCACGCCGACAGGGCCCGGCTACGAGCAGTACTTC CASTPTGPGYEQYF
TRBJ2-7 - TRBV6-1 - TGTGCCAGCAGTGGCTACCGGGAATTTTCCAACGAGCAGTACTTC CASSGYREFSNEQYF
TRBJ1-1 TRBD1 TRBV28 - TGTGCCAGCAGTCCCCGGGACAGGGAGAAGGCTTTCTTT CASSPRDREKAFF
TRBJ2-7 - TRBV5-1 - TGCGCCAGCAGCTTGGCCGGGACTCGGAGCTCCTACGAGCAGTACTTC CASSLAGTRSSYEQYF
TRBJ1-6 - TRBV27 - TGTGCCAGCAGTACCCGCGAGGCCAGCTCCTATAATTCACCCCTCCACTTT CASSTREASSYNSPLHF
TRBJ1-3 - TRBV13 - TGTGCCAGCAGCTTTGGACAGACTTTCTCTGGAAACACCATATATTTT CASSFGQTFSGNTIYF
TRBJ2-2 TRBD2 TRBV27 - TGTGCCAGCAGTTTCTTGGGACTAGCGATCGCGAACACCGGGGAGCTGTTTTTT CASSFLGLAIANTGELFF
TRBJ1-3 - TRBV25-1 - TGTGCCAGCAGTGTCCTCCGGATGGGGAGGAACACCATATATTTT CASSVLRMGRNTIYF
TRBJ1-2 TRBD1 TRBV5-1 - TGCGCCAGCAGCTTGGAGGGGGCGCGCCCCTATGGCTACACCTTC CASSLEGARPYGYTF
TRBJ2-1 - TRBV9 - TGTGCCAGCAGCGTGGCCCCGACCAATACTATAAGCAATGAGCAGTTCTTC CASSVAPTNTISNEQFF
TRBJ1-2 - TRBV28 - TGTGCCAGCAGGAATCCGGGACAATATATTGGCTACACCTTC CASRNPGQYIGYTF
TRBJ2-1 TRBD2 TRBV10-3 - TGTGCCATCAGTGGTTCCGGGACTAGCAATGAGCAGTTCTTC CAISGSGTSNEQFF
TRBJ2-3 - TRBV5-6 - TGTGCCAGCAGCCTGATCGGGTCTCTTGCTAGCACAGATACGCAGTATTTT CASSLIGSLASTDTQYF
TRBJ2-1 TRBD1 TRBV5-1 - TGCGCCAGCAGCTTTCATAACAGGGGCGCCTACAATGAGCAGTTCTTC CASSFHNRGAYNEQFF
TRBJ2-4 - TRBV19 - TGTGCCAGTAGTCCCCCCCGAGGGCCTGACATTCAGTACTTC CASSPPRGPDIQYF
TRBJ1-1 - TRBV4-1 - TGCGCCAGCAGCCTGTCAGCCTATGGCAGGGTTGTGAGGACTGAAGCTTTCTTT CASSLSAYGRVVRTEAFF
TRBJ2-2 - TRBV6-4 - TGTGCCAGCAGTGGGGGCGACGACGCCGGGGAGCTGTTTTTT CASSGGDDAGELFF
TRBJ2-7 TRBD1 TRBV7-2 - TGTGCCAGCAGCTCTTACTCGGGACAGGGGAACGAGCAGTACTTC CASSSYSGQGNEQYF
TRBJ2-3 - TRBV6-4 - TGTGCCAGCAGTGACAGCGGACTGTCCACAGATACGCAGTATTTT CASSDSGLSTDTQYF
TRBJ2-1 - TRBV19 - TGTGCCAGTCCAGTATCAAATGAGCAGTTCTTC CASPVSNEQFF
TRBJ1-1 - TRBV2 few TGTGCCAGTCCCGGGGTGACCGCTGAAGCTTTCTTT CASPGVTAEAFF
TRBJ2-1 - TRBV19 - TGTGCCAGTAGTATAATCGGGGTTCGGCCCTACAATGAGCAGTTCTTC CASSIIGVRPYNEQFF
TRBJ2-3 - TRBV29-1 - TGCAGCGTTGGATCACAGGTGAGGCCAGATACGCAGTATTTT CSVGSQVRPDTQYF
TRBJ1-5 - TRBV28 - TGTGCCAGCACTGCGGGGAAGTCTGATTCCGGACAGCCCCAGCATTTT CASTAGKSDSGQPQHF
TRBJ2-3 - TRBV7-2 - TGTGCCAGCAGCTTAAACAGGGTAATCACAGATACGCAGTATTTT CASSLNRVITDTQYF
TRBJ2-3 - TRBV27 - TGTGCCAGCACCTTTAGGGGATTAGATACGCAGTATTTT CASTFRGLDTQYF
TRBJ2-1 TRBD2 TRBV10-3 - TGTGCCGCGGCGGCGACTAGCGGGAGGGCCGGCTCTGGTGAGCAGTTCTTC CAAAATSGRAGSGEQFF
TRBJ2-7 - TRBV5-1 once TGCGCCAGCAGTTTAGGGCGGGTCTCCTACGAGCAGTACTTC CASSLGRVSYEQYF
TRBJ2-1 TRBD2 TRBV6-4 - TGTGCCAGCAGTGCTGGGTCTAGCGGGAGGGAATTGTTCTTC CASSAGSSGRELFF
TRBJ2-7 - TRBV27 - TGTGCCAGCAGTCCCAGACAGGGACTGACTACGAGGCAGTACTTC CASSPRQGLTTRQYF